The 21 T cell receptor beta chains below come from one sample, sequenced in a study of regulatory T cells in long-lasting Graves disease. Relying on iRepertoire HTBI primers and Arm-PCR of CDR3 regions, the team built TCR beta libraries. MiXCR, run by TCRdb on the multiplex PCR reads, gives a single entry per CDR3 protein. Here the sample spans roughly 360,000 distinct CDR3 sequences, roughly 25% being singletons. The time point was: persistent/refractory GD, antithyroid drugs over 5 years with positive TRAb. The TCR library was prepared using RNA isolated from PBMCs. Here the sequenced sample was peripheral blood mononuclear cells (PBMCs), taken when the disease was refractory, from a patient treated with antithyroid drugs. Every receptor here comes from a woman between 40 and 50 years old with Graves disease.

This clonotype was observed many times. The V gene is TRBV28, the J gene TRBJ2-2; D is unresolved. This CDR3 spans 16 amino acids. Trimming shortened V by 3 bases and J by 0 bases, and 11 bases separated the two germline ends. Germline-derived CDR1 and CDR2 are MDHEN and SYDVKM. The CDR3 reads CASSFWGEANTGELFF. The CDR3 coding sequence is TGTGCCAGCAGTTTTTGGGGTGAAGCGAACACCGGGGAGCTGTTTTTT.

The chain combines TRBV7-9 with TRBJ2-2; 13 bases agree with TRBD2. Unmatched junction bases numbered 5, after V lost 4 bases and J lost 6 bases. Germline CDR1 and CDR2: SEHNR and FQNEAQ (reference sequence). The CDR3 runs 16 residues. The CDR3 sequence: CASSSRTSGSAGELFF. The DNA for the CDR3 is TGTGCCAGCAGCTCGCGGACTAGCGGGAGCGCCGGGGAGCTGTTTTTT.

The chain is built from TRBV7-9 and TRBJ2-6, with 7 bases identical to TRBD1. V lost 5 bases, J lost 0 bases, and 7 bases stayed unmatched. The length of the CDR3 is 17 residues. Germline V gene sequence: CDR1 SEHNR, CDR2 FQNEAQ (reference sequence). In nucleotides, the CDR3 is TGTGCCAGCAGCCCTCGACAGGGACCCTCTGGGGCCAACGTCCTGACTTTC. Protein: CASSPRQGPSGANVLTF. Based on the CDR3 plus reference TRBV7-9 and TRBJ2-6, the full variable domain is DTGVSQNPRHKITKRGQNVTFRCDPISEHNRLYWYRQTLGQGPEFLTYFQNEAQLEKSRLLSDRFSAERPKGSFSTLEIQRTEQGDSAMYLCASSPRQGPSGANVLTFGAGSRLTVL.

This clonotype has a count of ten or more. The genes are TRBV11-2 and TRBJ2-7; 10 positions agree with TRBD2. Germline assignment: CDR1 SGHAT and CDR2 FQNNGV. Trimming cost V 1 base and J 5 bases; bases outside gene matches: 11. This CDR3 is 17 amino acids long. The CDR3 protein is CASSLGVSGRASHEQYF. CDR3 in DNA: TGTGCCAGCAGCTTAGGCGTCAGCGGGAGGGCCAGTCACGAGCAGTACTTC.

This clonotype was seen ten or more times. V usage is TRBV20-1 and J usage is TRBJ2-7; perhaps TRBD2 as D (6 bases). The CDR3 length is 14 residues. Germline V gene sequence: CDR1 DFQATT, CDR2 SNEGSKA (reference sequence). The CDR3: CSSMGVGRSYEQYF. In DNA, the CDR3 is TGCAGCTCGATGGGGGTCGGGAGATCCTACGAGCAGTACTTC.

This clonotype was counted ten times or more. This chain uses TRBV6-5 with TRBJ2-5; 9 positions agree with TRBD2. CDR1 is MNHEY, CDR2 SVGAGI, per germline. V was pared by 2 bases and J by 5 bases, with 9 bases of the junction left unmatched. The CDR3 is made up of 16 amino acids. The CDR3 loop reads CASSYAMAGGPETQYF. For the CDR3, the DNA is TGTGCCAGCAGTTACGCGATGGCGGGAGGGCCGGAGACCCAGTACTTC.

Details on this clonotype: A much larger clone differs by one base, so this may be a read error. The J gene is TRBJ2-7, the V gene TRBV12-3 or TRBV12-4, with 8 bases lining up with TRBD1. CDR3 length equals 13 residues. V was clipped by 5 bases and J by 3 bases; unmatched bases: 3. The CDR3 nucleotides read TGTGCCAGCAGTGGACAGGGAAACTACGAGCAGTACTTC. Its protein is CASSGQGNYEQYF.

J is TRBJ2-6 and V is TRBV9; D unclear. The germline CDR1 and CDR2 sequences are SGDLS and YYNGEE. The CDR3 is 15 residues long. Trimming took 3 bases from V and 0 from J, leaving 7 bases between them. The CDR3 DNA follows: TGTGCCAGCAGCGCAACTTACTCTGGGGCCAACGTCCTGACTTTC. It translates to CASSATYSGANVLTF.

At least ten counts were recorded for this clonotype. V gene TRBV12-3 or TRBV12-4 combines with J gene TRBJ2-2, with 8 bases identical to TRBD2. This CDR3 is 15 amino acids long. J lost 6 bases, V lost 8 bases, and 11 bases had no gene match. The CDR3 DNA follows: TGTGCCAGCGGACACCTTTTAGCGGGATCCGGGGAGCTGTTTTTT. Its protein product is CASGHLLAGSGELFF.

Details on this clonotype: The junction departs from germline at one end; a sequencing error may be responsible. This sequence joins TRBV7-7 and TRBJ2-5; 10 bases agree with TRBD1. Germline-derived CDR1 and CDR2 are SSHAT and FNYEAQ (reference sequence). This CDR3 is 15 amino acids long. CDR3 in DNA: TGTGCTAGCAGCTCCCGGGACAGGGGTTCAGAGACCCAGTACTTC. This translates into CASSSRDRGSETQYF. The full variable domain, rest sourced from reference TRBV7-7 and TRBJ2-5, is GAGVSQSPRYKVTKRGQDVTLRCDPISSHATLYWYQQALGQGPEFLTYFNYEAQPDKSGLPSDRFSAERPEGSISTLTIQRTEQRDSAMYRCASSSRDRGSETQYFGPGTRLLVL.

This clonotype was detected a few times. The chain couples TRBV28 to TRBJ2-1; D uncertain. V gave up 7 bases and J gave up 4 bases, with 14 bases separating them. The germline V gene has CDR1 MDHEN and CDR2 SYDVKM. CDR3 length equals 14 residues. The CDR3 bases are TGTGCCAGCAATGCCGGCCCATCTTACAATGAGCAGTTCTTC. As protein: CASNAGPSYNEQFF. Using reference TRBV28 and TRBJ2-1 for the parts outside the CDR3, the full variable domain is DVKVTQSSRYLVKRTGEKVFLECVQDMDHENMFWYRQDPGLGLRLIYFSYDVKMKEKGDIPEGYSVSREKKERFSLILESASTNQTSMYLCASNAGPSYNEQFFGPGTRLTVL.

This clonotype was seen at least ten times. The gene calls are TRBV28 and TRBJ1-1, with a weak D call TRBD1 (5 bases). CDR1 and CDR2 from the germline V gene are MDHEN and SYDVKM. Between the trimmed V and J ends, which lost 6 bases and 4 bases, there was a span of 12 bases. The CDR3 extends over 13 amino acids. CDR3 region: CASRIGGGTEAFF. CDR3 nucleotides: TGTGCCAGCAGGATAGGTGGGGGCACTGAAGCTTTCTTT.

This clonotype has a count of ten or more. The V call is TRBV12-3 or TRBV12-4, the J call TRBJ2-2; no firm D call. V was pared by 7 bases and J by 3 bases, with 6 bases between. This CDR3 comprises 12 residues. The CDR3 sequence is CASTSDTGELFF. The CDR3 nucleotides read TGTGCCAGCACCTCCGACACCGGGGAGCTGTTTTTT.

This clonotype has ten or more counts. This chain joins TRBV27 and TRBJ1-2; the D is unclear. Trimming shortened V by 8 bases and J by 4 bases, and 17 bases separated the two germline ends. The CDR3 totals 14 residues. The germline CDR1 and CDR2 sequences are MNHEY and SMNVEV (reference sequence). The CDR3 loop reads CASASDASSYGYTF. The CDR3 coding sequence is TGTGCCAGCGCCTCGGACGCCTCGAGCTATGGCTACACCTTC.

This clonotype was detected ten times or more. The chain is built from TRBV15 and TRBJ2-7, with D possibly called TRBD1 or TRBD2 (5 bases each). CDR3 length equals 13 residues. Germline V gene data show CDR1 as LNHNV and CDR2 as YYDKDF (reference sequence). The germline V and J ends were trimmed by 5 bases and 2 bases, with 10 bases remaining between them. CDR3 sequence reads: CATSWDGTYEQYF. Here the CDR3 DNA reads TGTGCCACCAGCTGGGACGGTACCTACGAGCAGTACTTC.

This clonotype was counted between two and nine times. The V gene is TRBV3-1, the J gene TRBJ1-2; maybe TRBD1 (6 bases). Between the trimmed V and J ends, which lost 4 bases and 7 bases, there was a span of 10 bases. The CDR3 totals 12 residues. Germline CDR1 LGHDT, CDR2 YNNKEL (reference sequence). For the CDR3, the DNA is TGTGCCAGCAGCCCGGTGACAGGTGGCTACACCTTC. Encoded protein: CASSPVTGGYTF.

This clonotype showed up many times. The chain recombines TRBV15 with TRBJ2-7; 10 bases are a match to TRBD2. This CDR3 has 15 amino acids. Germline-derived CDR1 and CDR2 are LNHNV and YYDKDF (reference sequence). J was trimmed by 0 bases and V by 5 bases; bases with no gene match: 4. CDR3 sequence reads: CATSLGLAFSYEQYF. The CDR3 DNA follows: TGTGCCACCAGCTTGGGACTAGCGTTCTCCTACGAGCAGTACTTC.

The chain links TRBV7-9 to TRBJ1-6; 7 bases line up with TRBD1. V shed 2 bases, J shed 5 bases, and the junction held 6 bases outside the gene matches. This CDR3 has 16 amino acids. CDR1 and CDR2 (germline): SEHNR, FQNEAQ (reference sequence). The CDR3 sequence is CASSLFLGQHNSPLHF. CDR3 in DNA: TGTGCCAGCAGCTTATTTTTGGGACAGCATAATTCACCCCTCCACTTT. Variable domain in full (rest from reference TRBV7-9 and TRBJ1-6): DTGVSQNPRHKITKRGQNVTFRCDPISEHNRLYWYRQTLGQGPEFLTYFQNEAQLEKSRLLSDRFSAERPKGSFSTLEIQRTEQGDSAMYLCASSLFLGQHNSPLHFGNGTRLTVT.

This clonotype has just a few counts. This rearrangement joins TRBV24-1 to TRBJ2-2; D ambiguous. This CDR3 contains 12 residues. In germline, CDR1 is KGHDR, CDR2 SFDVKD. Trimming removed 9 bases from V and 5 bases from J, with 9 bases in between. The CDR3 loop reads CATPSPTGELFF. The CDR3 DNA reads as TGTGCCACCCCCAGCCCGACCGGGGAGCTGTTTTTT.

V and J are TRBV11-1 and TRBJ2-1; TRBD2 matches 8 bases. This CDR3 spans 15 amino acids. Germline trimming cut 5 bases from V and 6 bases from J; bases unmatched to any gene: 9. Germline V CDR1 and CDR2: SGHAT, FQDESV (reference sequence). The CDR3 sequence: CASSIGLALRNEQFF. CDR3 DNA sequence: TGTGCCAGCAGCATCGGACTAGCCCTTCGCAATGAGCAGTTCTTC.

As regards this clonotype: This may be a read error, as it is one base from a much larger clone. The chain employs TRBV6-4 and TRBJ2-3; D is perhaps TRBD1 or TRBD2 (5 bases each). Per germline, CDR1 MRHNA and CDR2 SNTAGT. The V end was cut by 7 bases, the J end by 2 bases, with 16 bases between. The CDR3 sequence is 15 residues long. CDR3 sequence: CASTYDVGPTDTQYF. The DNA for the CDR3 is TGTGCCAGCACTTACGATGTGGGACCCACAGATACGCAGTATTTT.